The 19 T cell receptor beta chains below all came from one sample that was sequenced in a study of T-cell memory formation after mild COVID-19. TCRdb re-called the 5' RACE reads through MiXCR, storing one row per CDR3 protein. The sample carries under 250,000 distinct CDR3 sequences, approximately 15% recorded once. Material for sequencing was PBMCs or a T cell subset sorted from them (not recorded which). The receptors were gathered from an adult woman who had mild COVID-19 (a few samples of this study predate the infection). Cell type and time point are not known.

The chain carries TRBV7-9 and TRBJ1-4; D is uncertain. Trimming cost V 3 bases and J 3 bases, with 8 bases left between them. Germline V gene data show CDR1 as SEHNR and CDR2 as FQNEAQ (reference sequence). This CDR3 region has 14 residues. The CDR3 is CASSFGSSNEKLFF. DNA for the CDR3: TGTGCCAGCAGCTTCGGGTCGTCTAATGAAAAACTGTTTTTT. The full variable domain, with the rest looked up from reference TRBV7-9 and TRBJ1-4, is DTGVSQNPRHKITKRGQNVTFRCDPISEHNRLYWYRQTLGQGPEFLTYFQNEAQLEKSRLLSDRFSAERPKGSFSTLEIQRTEQGDSAMYLCASSFGSSNEKLFFGSGTQLSVL.

There are a few counts of this clonotype. The chain uses TRBV5-1 and TRBJ1-6; maybe TRBD1 (6 bases). Germline V gene sequence: CDR1 SGHRS, CDR2 YFSETQ. Trimming removed 0 bases at V and 7 bases at J, with 11 bases between. The CDR3 is made up of 15 amino acids. CDR3 DNA sequence: TGCGCCAGCAGCTTGGAGCAGGGGTCCAATTCACCCCTCCACTTT. Its protein is CASSLEQGSNSPLHF.

This clonotype has just a few counts. The chain employs TRBV9 and TRBJ2-2, with D possibly matching TRBD2 (6 bases). CDR3 size: 21 residues. The V and J ends lost 0 bases and 0 bases respectively, with 24 bases between them. Germline V gene data show CDR1 as SGDLS and CDR2 as YYNGEE. The CDR3 region is CASSVAGTPGYRYANTGELFF. The CDR3 DNA reads TGTGCCAGCAGCGTAGCCGGGACTCCGGGTTACCGTTACGCGAACACCGGGGAGCTGTTTTTT.

This clonotype appeared a few times. The chain links TRBV29-1 to TRBJ2-1; weak D call: TRBD2 (5 bases). CDR3 size: 14 residues. Trimming took off 2 bases at V and 7 bases at J, with 15 bases between the two ends. CDR1 and CDR2 from the germline V gene are SQVTM and ANQGSEA. Here the CDR3 DNA reads TGCAGCGTTGAATTTCTAGCCGTTTTGAATGAGCAGTTCTTC. It yields the protein CSVEFLAVLNEQFF.

V gene TRBV5-6 combines with J gene TRBJ2-5; 11 bases fit TRBD1. The junction had 8 bases not matched to a gene; V was cut back by 0 bases and J by 4 bases. Germline V gene data show CDR1 as SGHDT and CDR2 as YYEEEE. The CDR3 has 17 residues. The CDR3 region has the DNA TGTGCCAGCAGCTTGGGTAGGGGACAGGGGGAAAGAGAGACCCAGTACTTC. Protein sequence: CASSLGRGQGERETQYF. Together with reference TRBV5-6 and TRBJ2-5, the CDR3 gives the full variable domain: DAGVTQSPTHLIKTRGQQVTLRCSPKSGHDTVSWYQQALGQGPQFIFQYYEEEERQRGNFPDRFSGHQFPNYSSELNVNALLLGDSALYLCASSLGRGQGERETQYFGPGTRLLVL.

This clonotype turned up a few times. The chain is built from TRBV12-3 or TRBV12-4 and TRBJ1-5; D unresolved. V was pared by 5 bases and J by 2 bases, with 10 bases between. This CDR3 has 14 amino acids. CDR3 DNA: TGTGCCAGCAGTGAAACCACAGGCAATCAGCCCCAGCATTTT. Translated, it gives CASSETTGNQPQHF.

This chain uses TRBV7-9 with TRBJ2-7; a possible D gene is TRBD2 (7 bases). Trimming cost V 7 bases and J 0 bases, with 28 bases left between them. The germline gives CDR1 SEHNR, CDR2 FQNEAQ (reference sequence). The CDR3 runs 19 residues. CDR3 DNA: TGTGCCAGCACCGGGGCGACGGGGGGCCCCATACTTAGCTCCTACGAGCAGTACTTC. As protein: CASTGATGGPILSSYEQYF. The full variable domain, its missing parts supplied by reference TRBV7-9 and TRBJ2-7, is DTGVSQNPRHKITKRGQNVTFRCDPISEHNRLYWYRQTLGQGPEFLTYFQNEAQLEKSRLLSDRFSAERPKGSFSTLEIQRTEQGDSAMYLCASTGATGGPILSSYEQYFGPGTRLTVT.

The chain carries TRBV4-3 and TRBJ1-2; TRBD1 is a possible D gene (5 bases). This CDR3 contains 16 residues. Trimming removed 0 bases from V and 5 bases from J, with 16 bases in between. In germline, CDR1 is LGHNA, CDR2 YSLEER. CDR3 region: CASSQEWGGRWYGYTF. CDR3 nucleotide sequence: TGCGCCAGCAGCCAAGAATGGGGGGGGAGGTGGTATGGCTACACCTTC.

As for this clonotype: A much larger clone sits a single nucleotide away, making a read error possible. The rearrangement links TRBV4-2 to TRBJ2-7; D ambiguous. Per germline, CDR1 LGHNA and CDR2 YNFKEQ. CDR3 length equals 15 residues. V was shortened by 2 bases and J by 3 bases, with 14 bases between the two germline ends. The DNA of the CDR3 is TGTGCCAGCAGCCAATACCTGGACCTCCGCTACGAGCAGTACTTC. Translation gives CASSQYLDLRYEQYF.

This clonotype was counted only a few times. The chain uses TRBV2 and TRBJ2-7, with TRBD2 as a possible D gene (5 bases). In germline, CDR1 is SNHLY, CDR2 FYNNEI. The CDR3 has 13 residues. Trimming removed 3 bases from V and 0 bases from J, with 6 bases in between. The CDR3 DNA reads TGTGCCAGCAGTGAGCGGGTCTCCTACGAGCAGTACTTC. Protein product: CASSERVSYEQYF.

The chain recombines TRBV29-1 with TRBJ2-3; maybe TRBD1 (6 bases). Per germline, CDR1 SQVTM and CDR2 ANQGSEA. The CDR3 covers 13 residues. Trimming stripped 4 bases from V and 2 bases from J, with 10 bases between. CDR3 loop: CSVVDSITDTQYF. The CDR3 bases are TGCAGCGTTGTGGACAGTATCACAGATACGCAGTATTTT.

The chain uses TRBV12-3 or TRBV12-4 and TRBJ2-1; TRBD2 aligns across 13 bases. This CDR3 has 15 residues. With 5 bases clipped from V and 9 bases from J, the junction kept 7 bases outside the gene matches. Here the CDR3 reads CASSPGLAGVREQFF. In nucleotides, the CDR3 is TGTGCCAGCAGTCCAGGACTAGCGGGAGTTCGTGAGCAGTTCTTC.

The sample holds a few counts of this clonotype. V is TRBV7-9 and J is TRBJ1-2, with TRBD1 as a possible D gene (5 bases). The CDR3 covers 15 residues. With 1 base removed from V and 3 bases from J, the gap between germline ends came to 12 bases. Per germline, CDR1 SEHNR and CDR2 FQNEAQ (reference sequence). Here the CDR3 DNA reads TGTGCCAGCAGCTTAGTGGGGGGGATCGACTATGGCTACACCTTC. It specifies CASSLVGGIDYGYTF.

CDR3 bases: TGTGCCACCAGTGTGGGACAGGGGCTCTGGAGAGGCTCCTACAATGAGCAGTTCTTC. Protein sequence: CATSVGQGLWRGSYNEQFF. The chain is built from TRBV24-1 and TRBJ2-1, with 10 bases fitting TRBD1. The ends lost 5 bases at V and 0 bases at J; junction bases unmatched: 12. From germline, CDR1 is KGHDR and CDR2 SFDVKD. This CDR3 region has 19 residues.

This chain joins TRBV6-6 and TRBJ1-2; D is unresolved. CDR3 length: 19 amino acids. CDR1 MNHNY and CDR2 SVGAGI come from the germline V gene (reference sequence). The ends were cut back, 0 bases at V and 7 bases at J, with 27 bases in the middle. CDR3 protein: CASSYSPRSKARRLGGYTF. The CDR3 DNA is TGTGCCAGCAGTTACTCCCCGAGGTCAAAAGCGAGGCGCCTTGGTGGCTACACCTTC.

This clonotype was seen only a few times. The rearrangement links TRBV29-1 to TRBJ2-2, with D possibly being TRBD1 (5 bases). V was pared by 5 bases and J by 6 bases, with 13 bases between. The CDR3 consists of 13 residues. From germline, CDR1 is SQVTM and CDR2 ANQGSEA. The CDR3 reads CSVRQGFAGELFF. The DNA for the CDR3 is TGCAGCGTTCGGCAGGGATTCGCCGGGGAGCTGTTTTTT.

This rearrangement joins TRBV3-1 to TRBJ2-4, with D perhaps matching TRBD1 (6 bases). Trimming left V 4 bases short and J 8 bases short, with 12 bases between. The CDR3 is made up of 13 amino acids. Germline V gene sequence: CDR1 LGHDT, CDR2 YNNKEL (reference sequence). The CDR3 DNA reads as TGTGCCAGCAGCCCAGGGGAACATCACATTCAGTACTTC. It is translated as CASSPGEHHIQYF. Combining the CDR3 with reference TRBV3-1 and TRBJ2-4 gives the whole variable domain DTAVSQTPKYLVTQMGNDKSIKCEQNLGHDTMYWYKQDSKKFLKIMFSYNNKELIINETVPNRFSPKSPDKAHLNLHINSLELGDSAVYFCASSPGEHHIQYFGAGTRLSVL.

This clonotype was counted between two and nine times. The rearrangement links TRBV12-3 or TRBV12-4 to TRBJ1-5; no definite D call. CDR3 length: 11 amino acids. Between the trimmed V and J ends, which lost 7 bases and 11 bases, there was a span of 12 bases. The CDR3 bases are TGTGCCAGCACCTTTGGTGAGTCCCAGCATTTT. It yields the protein CASTFGESQHF.

The chain combines TRBV7-2 with TRBJ1-6, with D possibly matching TRBD1 (6 bases). Per the germline V gene, CDR1 is SGHTA and CDR2 is FQGNSA. V lost 6 bases to trimming and J lost 2 bases, with 20 bases between them. The CDR3 spans 18 residues. DNA of the CDR3: TGTGCCAGCAGGCTGGGGCCCGAGGGGGGTGCCTATAATTCACCCCTCCACTTT. Its protein product is CASRLGPEGGAYNSPLHF.